This TCR beta chain originates from a study of cytomegalovirus exposure and HLA in healthy donors listed by TCRdb under 2017. Background on the whole study: According to an earlier analysis of around 600 of the donors, about 179 million T cells yielded 95 million to 140 million unique TCR beta sequences and about 280 Gb of sequence data. An early release covering about 600 HLA-typed donors comprised about 300 gigabases of sequencing data and some 79 million unique TCR sequences. The genetic ancestry cluster associated with self-reported Caucasian donors included roughly four fifths of the roughly 390 genotyped donors. The aim of the study was to test whether cataloging public T cell receptors could identify signatures of past pathogen exposure. Using immunosequencing, the study profiled T cell repertoires from 500 to 800 subjects and related those repertoires to cytomegalovirus serostatus. Along with the approximately 620-subject first cohort, a separate validation cohort of approximately 110 different subjects was used. High-throughput TCR immunosequencing, statistical association of individual TCRs with disease status, and machine learning were combined to predict cytomegalovirus infection status. A later analysis re-analyzed previously published TCR beta repertoires from 650 to 800 donors and added high-resolution HLA genotyping to study TCR occurrence patterns. Rather than drawing on any new phenotypic data, the later analysis identified candidate immune exposures from TCR beta sequences and the way those sequences occurred across donors. An earlier analysis of some 500 of the donors used high-throughput TCR beta sequencing to judge whether each TCR beta V gene segment behaved as functional or pseudogenic. Donor age, sex, ethnicity and CMV serostatus were collected together with the repertoire data. In a later genetic analysis, genome-wide SNP genotypes for about three fifths of the roughly 670 donors were used, and that subset was treated as a discovery cohort. Every repertoire in the discovery cohort had been generated on one and the same sequencing platform. Class I and class II HLA loci were covered by the typing at four-digit resolution. Typing coverage differed by locus: A, B, C, DRB1 and DQB1 were typed in roughly 620-640 donors, DQA1 in roughly 510, DPA1 in over 600, and DPB1 in around 440. Several DR-DQ haplotypes were treated as single units for association and clustering because of strong linkage in the cohort. Among a few hundred genotyped donors of the cohort, an average of about 240,000 unique TCR beta nucleotide sequences were sequenced per donor, roughly 20% of them non-productive.

This clone was observed a single time. It lacks a known antigen. No base quality values were provided; no much bigger clone lies one nucleotide off. Overall study outcomes, separate from this receptor: Roughly uniform sequencing depth across donors was assumed in presence/absence analyses, although this assumption may not hold. CMV serostatus was the only immune exposure information available for the cohort. Cytomegalovirus status was reported to be diagnosed by the classifier with high specificity and sensitivity in both the original and validation cohorts. The earlier analysis of fewer than 750 of the donors excluded some 16 rarely observed V segments, including chromosome 9 orphons, because counts were too low. Three of the identified cytomegalovirus-associated TCR beta chains were confirmed in vitro to be specific for cytomegalovirus antigens. Most TCR sequences were observed very rarely across donors, whereas some public TCRs were present in many individuals. Broadly in line with IMGT annotations, most TCR beta V segments showed up in productive rearrangements about 87% or about 30% of the time in an earlier analysis of several hundred of the donors. A cluster of highly shared sequence variants was judged likely to represent a technical artifact of the sequencing pipeline. Some IMGT-functional V segments, including TRBV6-2 and TRBV6-3, could not be told apart with the 87-base-pair reads, so those segments were excluded. HLA typing was unavailable for some donors at each locus, so association tests used only the typed subset. According to a later analysis, TCR association rates differed among HLA loci, with DRB1 alleles showing the most associated TCRs and HLA-C alleles showing the fewest. In a later genetic analysis, a missense DCLRE1C variant was associated with V-gene and J-gene trimming of TCR beta chains, and the association was replicated in an independent cohort. Linkage disequilibrium might explain the correlated functional status among segregating V segments, but an unknown experimental factor could not be excluded. In a later analysis, most CMV-associated TCR beta chains were found to appear HLA-restricted, with HLA associations seemingly driven largely by CMV exposure. In a later analysis, HLA-associated TCR beta chains were found to be more clonally expanded and to have lower generation probabilities than equally common non-associated chains. The study gave a list of over 150 TCR beta chains associated with cytomegalovirus. A further reported finding was that TCR beta sequences accurately predicted the HLA-A and HLA-B alleles for most subjects in the first cohort. Several of the top co-occurrence clusters appeared to be linked to parvovirus B19, influenza, CMV and Epstein-Barr virus, according to a later analysis. Compared with the approximately 670-donor mean, donors in an Asian-associated ancestry cluster had fewer N-insertions in productive TCRs, according to a later genetic analysis. According to the authors, the approach could potentially be generalized to other disease states and immunological phenotypes. Strong co-occurrence of HLA alleles, especially DR and DQ, made assigning TCR associations to individual alleles difficult. A later analysis associated 15,000 to 20,000 TCR beta sequences with specific HLA alleles at a false discovery rate of 0.05. This cohort had only TCR beta chains sequenced, and the lack of alpha or paired-chain data limited which features could be detected.

Libraries were built with the immunoSEQ multiplex PCR assay. A mixture of 60 forward primers for TCR Vbeta segments and 13 reverse primers for TCR Jbeta segments was used in the multiplex PCR. The CDR3 region of rearranged TCR beta genes was amplified from genomic DNA with a multiplex PCR assay. The amplified TCR beta libraries were sequenced on the Illumina HiSeq System as 87-base-pair reads. From the authors' description of their analysis: Across the 670 or so repertoires, a later analysis counted 75 million to 90 million unique TCR beta chains, around 11 million of which were shared by at least two donors. Raw reads were error-corrected and collapsed into unique sequences with a nearest-neighbor algorithm that merged closely related sequences to remove PCR and sequencing errors. V, D and J gene segments were assigned by aligning CDR3 sequences to IMGT reference sequences. Each retained sequence needed at least a six-nucleotide match to both a V gene segment and a J gene segment. Rearrangements were called productive when the CDR3 lacked stop codons and stayed in frame with V and J; all others were non-productive. Following IMGT convention, CDR3 was defined as the stretch from the second conserved V-encoded cysteine up to the conserved J-encoded phenylalanine. Sequences without an unambiguous match to a single V gene segment were excluded from the earlier analysis of over 500 of the donors. In an earlier analysis of 500 to 750 of the donors, V segments were called functional above 56.7% productive rearrangements and were called segregating when the between-donor standard deviation exceeded 5%. A statistical classification framework was developed to diagnose cytomegalovirus status using the catalog of TCR beta chain sequences. In a later analysis, TCR nucleotide sequences were compared against IMGT/GENE-DB human TR gene sequences so that V and J genes could be assigned. Using the TCRdist pipeline, a later analysis assigned CDR3 sequences along with most-parsimonious VDJ recombination scenarios. A later analysis defined each TCR beta chain by its CDR3 amino acid sequence plus V-gene family, and excluded reads lacking a unique V-gene family. As a way to deal with suspected cross-contamination and a sequencing artifact, a later analysis dropped 592 nucleotide sequences that were highly shared and had low generation probability. For each public chain, a later analysis derived a clonal expansion index from normalized ranks of inferred template counts within each repertoire. A later analysis computed generation probabilities with a VDJ recombination model fitted to out-of-frame rearrangements, and checked the results against IGoR. A later analysis scored TCR-TCR, TCR-HLA and TCR-CMV co-occurrence with hypergeometric tests, applying a repertoire-size bias correction to TCR pairs. False discovery rates were estimated in a later analysis by permuting HLA or CMV assignments 20 times. In a later analysis, co-occurring TCRs were grouped using DBSCAN, with TCRdist sequence similarity added in when clustering inside HLA-allele-positive subsets. For co-occurrence clustering, repertoires with fewer than 30,000 or more than 120,000 public chains were excluded, along with several repertoires with anomalous nucleotide sharing. The immuneACCESS repertoire file appears here via TCRdb, limited to in-frame rearrangements. These files lack a portion of the clones; in checked studies, under half of the deficit traces to unresolved V genes, and the cause of the others is not known. The V and J calls and the clone size are those of that table, but D and trimming were determined from the DNA. The sample table lists about 82,000 clones, approximately 80% of them with a count of one. The ten largest clones represent around an eighth of the sample.

V is pruned by 4 bases and J by 2 bases, leaving 14 bases of the junction without a gene match. According to the germline V gene, CDR1 reads SGHTA and CDR2 reads FQGNSA. The CDR3 runs 18 residues from the cysteine to the phenylalanine. Only the CDR3 part of the read is kept: 54 bases, read in frame from the first base. The cohort comprised approximately 700 healthy bone marrow donors. Cohort members were all nominally healthy when sampled, although unrecorded immune exposures were likely present. Of the 700 or so cohort members, about 290 had a positive CMV serostatus and 352 had a negative one, while no CMV serostatus was recorded for the donor. A peripheral blood sample was provided by each donor, and peripheral blood mononuclear cells were used for TCR beta sequencing. Genomic DNA was extracted from the blood cell samples with the Qiagen DNeasy Blood Extraction Kit.

Sequenced: PBMCs. The TCR originated in a human donor in good health. The receptor chain draws on TRBV7-2 and TRBJ2-3, with TRBD2 matching 8 junction bases. This receptor has the CDR3 CASSSLRGGAPNTDTQYF. In nucleotide form, the sequence is TGTGCCAGCAGCTCCCTCCGGGGGGGGGCGCCCAACACAGATACGCAGTATTTT.